One and the same sample provided the 5 T cell receptor beta chains below, sequenced in a study of breast tumors, draining lymph nodes, adjacent tissues. MiXCR was run by TCRdb on the multiplex PCR reads, yielding one entry per CDR3 protein. The sample includes 20,000 to 30,000 distinct CDR3 sequences, roughly 21% of them seen just once. Sequenced input: breast tumor tissue. The receptors originated from a female donor with breast cancer. Some clones in this sample may be carry-over from other donors' samples.

This clonotype showed up many times. The chain is built from TRBV5-1 and TRBJ1-2, with D maybe TRBD1 (5 bases). The CDR3 is 15 residues long. From germline, CDR1 is SGHRS and CDR2 YFSETQ. Trimming pared 5 bases from V and 1 base from J, leaving 15 bases between. The CDR3 spells CASSQEDKYNYGYTF. The CDR3 bases are TGCGCCAGCAGTCAAGAGGACAAATATAACTATGGCTACACCTTC.

With respect to this clonotype: Just one base apart from a much larger clone, this may be a read error. V and J are TRBV11-2 and TRBJ2-2; D is unclear. Germline V gene data show CDR1 as SGHAT and CDR2 as FQNNGV. The ends were cut back, 5 bases at V and 9 bases at J, with 13 bases in the middle. The CDR3 has 13 amino acids. The CDR3 sequence is CASSPTFERELFF. DNA for the CDR3: TGTGCCAGCAGCCCTACTTTTGAGAGGGAGCTGTTTTTT.

This clonotype was counted at least ten times. The chain uses TRBV7-6 and TRBJ2-3; no clear D. Germline V gene lookup returns CDR1 SGHVS and CDR2 FNYEAQ. V was trimmed by 1 base and J by 6 bases, leaving 17 bases between them. This CDR3 has 16 residues. CDR3 nucleotides: TGTGCCAGCAGCTTAGGGAGCCCATTGATGGGGGATACGCAGTATTTT. It translates to CASSLGSPLMGDTQYF.

DNA for the CDR3: TGCAGTGCTAGCGACCTGTCAGGGAGCGATGAGCAGTTCTTC. Translation gives CSASDLSGSDEQFF. The gene calls are TRBV20-1 and TRBJ2-1; TRBD1 or TRBD2 may be the D gene (5 bases each). The V gene lost 3 bases and the J gene lost 8 bases, with 17 bases spanning the gap. Germline CDR1 DFQATT, CDR2 SNEGSKA (reference sequence). CDR3 length: 14 amino acids.

This clonotype was observed at least ten times. The V call is TRBV19, the J call TRBJ2-3; D remains ambiguous. Germline V gene lookup returns CDR1 LNHDA and CDR2 SQIVND (reference sequence). This CDR3 is built from 13 residues. Trimming stripped 3 bases from V and 6 bases from J, with 10 bases between. The CDR3 here is CASSIGRKDTQYF. The CDR3 nucleotides read TGTGCCAGTAGTATCGGGCGGAAGGATACGCAGTATTTT.